The table lists the clone carrying this T cell receptor beta chain with many counts. Its antigen remains unknown. Germline CDR1 SGHRS, CDR2 YFSETQ. V was cut by 1 base and J by 1 base, with 8 bases left in between. The CDR3 is 14 amino acids. The sample is drawn from a study of CD8 T cells in ankylosing spondylitis. Study-level points and caveats: Disease-linked clones reportedly showed significant enrichment in matched ankylosing spondylitis synovial fluid.

Researchers built TCR beta libraries using quantitative 5'-RACE with molecular barcodes. Via MiXCR, TCRdb re-called the 5' RACE reads, giving one row per CDR3 protein. Of under 120,000 distinct CDR3 sequences in the sample, around 24% were seen once. The genes are TRBV5-1 and TRBJ1-1; unclear D gene. Sequenced: synovial fluid, either unsorted or a sorted T cell fraction (not recorded which). The sequence was obtained from a male donor with ankylosing spondylitis. CDR3 residues: CASSLQAQNTEAFF. CDR3 bases: TGCGCCAGCAGCTTGCAGGCGCAGAACACTGAAGCTTTCTTT.